What follows are 21 T cell receptor beta chains derived from one specimen sequenced in a study of neurological immune-mediated disorders. Sample time point: longitudinal time-point 2. TCRdb itself ran the 5' RACE reads through MiXCR, one entry per CDR3 protein. The sample holds about 33,000 distinct CDR3 sequences, roughly an eighth seen once. The material sequenced was PBMCs. These receptor sequences come from a woman aged 35 to 49 in good health.

V gene TRBV30 combines with J gene TRBJ2-7; D is unresolved. Trimming took off 0 bases at V and 1 base at J, with 4 bases between the two ends. Germline V gene data show CDR1 as GTSNPN and CDR2 as SVGIG (reference sequence). This CDR3 comprises 12 residues. CDR3 protein: CAWSVESYEQYF. In nucleotides, the CDR3 is TGTGCCTGGAGTGTCGAATCCTACGAGCAGTACTTC.

This clonotype was recorded many times. The chain has TRBV5-6 and TRBJ1-2; D unclear. The CDR3 runs 12 residues. Germline V gene sequence: CDR1 SGHDT, CDR2 YYEEEE. Trimming took off 4 bases at V and 8 bases at J, with 12 bases between the two ends. The CDR3 DNA reads TGTGCCAGCAGCATTTTACGTCGGGGCTACACCTTC. Its translation is CASSILRRGYTF. Drawing the rest from reference TRBV5-6 and TRBJ1-2, the complete variable domain is DAGVTQSPTHLIKTRGQQVTLRCSPKSGHDTVSWYQQALGQGPQFIFQYYEEEERQRGNFPDRFSGHQFPNYSSELNVNALLLGDSALYLCASSILRRGYTFGSGTRLTVV.

Many counts were recorded for this clonotype. The gene calls are TRBV6-5 and TRBJ2-1; 11 positions match TRBD1. Germline V gene data show CDR1 as MNHEY and CDR2 as SVGAGI. The junction had 0 bases not matched to a gene; V was cut back by 2 bases and J by 3 bases. CDR3 length: 15 residues. DNA of the CDR3: TGTGCCAGCAGTTACGGGACAGGGGGCTACAATGAGCAGTTCTTC. Its protein is CASSYGTGGYNEQFF.

This clonotype was seen ten or more times. V and J are TRBV20-1 and TRBJ2-3, with TRBD2 matching over 8 bases. V shed 4 bases, J shed 2 bases, and the junction held 11 bases outside the gene matches. Per germline, CDR1 DFQATT and CDR2 SNEGSKA (reference sequence). This CDR3 region has 16 residues. CDR3 bases: TGCAGTGCTACGAGGCCGGGGGGGACGATCACAGATACGCAGTATTTT. Translating it yields CSATRPGGTITDTQYF.

This clonotype was observed at least ten times. The chain is built from TRBV20-1 and TRBJ1-5; TRBD1 matches 9 bases. Germline CDR1 is DFQATT and CDR2 is SNEGSKA (reference sequence). V was pared by 2 bases and J by 1 base, with 6 bases of the junction left unmatched. The CDR3 length is 16 residues. CDR3 nucleotide sequence: TGCAGTGCTAGATCCTTACAGGGGGCGAGCAATCAGCCCCAGCATTTT. It is translated as CSARSLQGASNQPQHF.

The sample holds many counts of this clonotype. The junction shows a germline mismatch at one end, possibly a read error. The rearrangement joins TRBV5-6 to TRBJ1-3, with D possibly TRBD1 on 6 matching bases. CDR1 is SGHDT and CDR2 is YYEEEE in the germline V gene. The CDR3 is 11 residues long. The CDR3 nucleotides are TGTGCCAGCAGCTTACGCGGACAGAGGCATTTT. Translating gives CASSLRGQRHF. Complete variable domain (other parts from reference TRBV5-6 and TRBJ1-3): DAGVTQSPTHLIKTRGQQVTLRCSPKSGHDTVSWYQQALGQGPQFIFQYYEEEERQRGNFPDRFSGHQFPNYSSELNVNALLLGDSALYLCASSLRGQRHFGEGSWLTVV.

This clonotype was found many times. V gene TRBV6-5 combines with J gene TRBJ2-3, with D uncertain. The V gene lost 6 bases and the J gene lost 8 bases, with 9 bases spanning the gap. CDR3 length: 11 residues. CDR1 and CDR2 (germline): MNHEY, SVGAGI. CDR3 amino acids: CASRELGTQYF. The CDR3 bases are TGTGCCAGCAGGGAGTTGGGTACGCAGTATTTT.

At least ten counts were recorded for this clonotype. This rearrangement joins TRBV12-3 or TRBV12-4 to TRBJ1-1; a possible D gene is TRBD1 (5 bases). The CDR3 loop spans 14 amino acids. V was clipped by 2 bases and J by 4 bases, with 11 bases between them. CDR3 sequence (DNA): TGTGCCAGCAGTTTAAACGCAGGGACCACTGAAGCTTTCTTT. Translated, it gives CASSLNAGTTEAFF.

This chain connects TRBV9 to TRBJ2-7; tentatively, D is TRBD1 or TRBD2 (5 bases each). The V end lost 9 bases, the J end lost 6 bases, and 19 bases lay between the germline ends. The CDR3 loop spans 13 amino acids. Germline-derived CDR1 and CDR2 are SGDLS and YYNGEE. The DNA of the CDR3 is TGTGCCAACAGTCTTAACCGGGACGGCGAGCAGTACTTC. Translated: CANSLNRDGEQYF.

This clonotype was seen ten or more times. This chain joins TRBV3-1 and TRBJ2-1; 7 bases match TRBD1. V lost 4 bases to trimming and J lost 0 bases; unmatched junction nucleotides: 3. Germline CDR1 is LGHDT and CDR2 is YNNKEL (reference sequence). The CDR3 contains 15 residues. Here the CDR3 reads CASSPDRVSYNEQFF. In DNA, the CDR3 is TGTGCCAGCAGCCCCGACAGGGTCTCCTACAATGAGCAGTTCTTC.

This clonotype was counted ten times or more. The chain's CDR3 is CASSYPGRNQPQHF. CDR3 bases: TGTGCCAGCAGTTACCCGGGACGGAATCAGCCCCAGCATTTT. This sequence joins TRBV6-2 or TRBV6-3 and TRBJ1-5; a possible D gene is TRBD1 (5 bases). Per the germline V gene, CDR1 is MNHEY and CDR2 is SVGEGT. V lost 2 bases and J lost 4, with 9 bases in between. The CDR3 length is 14 residues.

There are many counts of this clonotype. This chain links TRBV29-1 with TRBJ1-3; D gene uncertain. The V end lost 8 bases, the J end lost 7 bases, and 15 bases lay between the germline ends. This CDR3 has 12 residues. Per germline, CDR1 SQVTM and CDR2 ANQGSEA. CDR3 coding DNA: TGCAGCTCCGTCGGCTTTGGGAACACCATATATTTT. Amino acid sequence: CSSVGFGNTIYF. Drawing the rest from reference TRBV29-1 and TRBJ1-3, the complete variable domain is SAVISQKPSRDICQRGTSLTIQCQVDSQVTMMFWYRQQPGQSLTLIATANQGSEATYESGFVIDKFPISRPNLTFSTLTVSNMSPEDSSIYLCSSVGFGNTIYFGEGSWLTVV.

The sample holds a few counts of this clonotype. CDR3 DNA sequence: TGTGCCAGCAGTCCGCAGGGTGCCGGGGCCCAGCCCCAGCATTTT. Protein product: CASSPQGAGAQPQHF. The rearrangement links TRBV12-3 or TRBV12-4 to TRBJ1-5, with D possibly TRBD1 on 5 matching bases. This CDR3 spans 15 amino acids. V lost 5 bases, J lost 7 bases, and 18 bases lay in between.

This clonotype appeared many times. The chain links TRBV4-1 to TRBJ1-4; D is ambiguous. Germline V lookup: CDR1 MGHRA, CDR2 YSYEKL. The V gene lost 1 base and the J gene lost 2 bases, with 11 bases spanning the gap. The CDR3 consists of 16 residues. This chain's CDR3 is CASSQVPDGTNEKLFF. CDR3 bases: TGCGCCAGCAGCCAAGTACCCGACGGTACTAATGAAAAACTGTTTTTT.

This clonotype was seen ten or more times. V gene TRBV9 combines with J gene TRBJ2-5, with 8 bases matching TRBD2. This CDR3 has 15 amino acids. The germline V gene has CDR1 SGDLS and CDR2 YYNGEE. V trimming: 0 bases; J trimming: 5 bases; junction bases outside the gene matches: 6. The CDR3 here is CASSVAGGPRETQYF. The CDR3 region has the DNA TGTGCCAGCAGCGTAGCGGGGGGGCCCCGCGAGACCCAGTACTTC.

At least ten counts were recorded for this clonotype. J is TRBJ2-7 and V is TRBV7-7, with a possible D match to TRBD2 (6 bases). The CDR3 consists of 14 residues. Germline V gene lookup returns CDR1 SSHAT and CDR2 FNYEAQ (reference sequence). V lost 5 bases to trimming and J lost 4 bases, with 15 bases between them. The CDR3 DNA is TGTGCCAGCAGCCTTAGCGGAGACAGTTACGAGCAGTACTTC. Its protein product is CASSLSGDSYEQYF. The full variable domain, with the rest looked up from reference TRBV7-7 and TRBJ2-7, is GAGVSQSPRYKVTKRGQDVTLRCDPISSHATLYWYQQALGQGPEFLTYFNYEAQPDKSGLPSDRFSAERPEGSISTLTIQRTEQRDSAMYRCASSLSGDSYEQYFGPGTRLTVT.

The count of this clonotype is one. A read error may account for a junction end that differs from germline. V and J are TRBV10-1 and TRBJ2-1; D gene ambiguous. The length of the CDR3 is 15 residues. Germline lookup yields CDR1 WNHNN and CDR2 SYGVQD (reference sequence). CDR3 residues: CTSSEEYGPYNEQFF. The DNA for the CDR3 is TGCACCAGCAGTGAGGAGTACGGCCCCTACAATGAGCAGTTCTTC.

At least ten counts were recorded for this clonotype. The chain uses TRBV7-9 and TRBJ2-7; the D gene is possibly TRBD2 (5 bases). The CDR3 is made up of 17 amino acids. Germline values: CDR1 SEHNR, CDR2 FQNEAQ (reference sequence). V was cut by 5 bases and J by 0 bases, with 20 bases left in between. CDR3 DNA sequence: TGTGCCAGCAGCCCACTAGGTGTGGCGGACCGCTCCTACGAGCAGTACTTC. This sequence encodes CASSPLGVADRSYEQYF.

In this sample, this clonotype turned up a few times. The junction and the germline gene differ at one end; a read error may be behind it. The chain employs TRBV7-7 and TRBJ2-5; 8 bases are a match to TRBD1. The CDR3 sequence is 13 residues long. Germline V CDR1 and CDR2: SSHAT, FNYEAQ (reference sequence). The CDR3 reads CASSVGTGETQYF. CDR3 DNA: TGTGCTAGCAGCGTAGGGACAGGAGAGACCCAGTACTTC.

The chain employs TRBV18 and TRBJ2-4; 8 bases are a match to TRBD1. Germline-derived CDR1 and CDR2 are KGHSH and LQKENI. V gave up 6 bases and J gave up 5 bases; unmatched junction bases: 9. The CDR3 runs to 15 residues. The CDR3 here is CASSPRDRTENIQYF. The CDR3, as DNA: TGTGCCAGCTCTCCTCGGGACAGGACCGAAAACATTCAGTACTTC.

At least ten counts were recorded for this clonotype. The rearrangement uses TRBV5-4 and TRBJ2-4; TRBD2 might be the D (5 bases). CDR1 is SGHNT and CDR2 is YYREEE in the germline V gene (reference sequence). V shed 2 bases and J shed 9 bases, with 9 bases lying between them. The CDR3 sequence is 12 residues long. This CDR3 reads CASSLKGSIQYF. DNA of the CDR3: TGTGCCAGCAGCTTAAAAGGGAGCATTCAGTACTTC.